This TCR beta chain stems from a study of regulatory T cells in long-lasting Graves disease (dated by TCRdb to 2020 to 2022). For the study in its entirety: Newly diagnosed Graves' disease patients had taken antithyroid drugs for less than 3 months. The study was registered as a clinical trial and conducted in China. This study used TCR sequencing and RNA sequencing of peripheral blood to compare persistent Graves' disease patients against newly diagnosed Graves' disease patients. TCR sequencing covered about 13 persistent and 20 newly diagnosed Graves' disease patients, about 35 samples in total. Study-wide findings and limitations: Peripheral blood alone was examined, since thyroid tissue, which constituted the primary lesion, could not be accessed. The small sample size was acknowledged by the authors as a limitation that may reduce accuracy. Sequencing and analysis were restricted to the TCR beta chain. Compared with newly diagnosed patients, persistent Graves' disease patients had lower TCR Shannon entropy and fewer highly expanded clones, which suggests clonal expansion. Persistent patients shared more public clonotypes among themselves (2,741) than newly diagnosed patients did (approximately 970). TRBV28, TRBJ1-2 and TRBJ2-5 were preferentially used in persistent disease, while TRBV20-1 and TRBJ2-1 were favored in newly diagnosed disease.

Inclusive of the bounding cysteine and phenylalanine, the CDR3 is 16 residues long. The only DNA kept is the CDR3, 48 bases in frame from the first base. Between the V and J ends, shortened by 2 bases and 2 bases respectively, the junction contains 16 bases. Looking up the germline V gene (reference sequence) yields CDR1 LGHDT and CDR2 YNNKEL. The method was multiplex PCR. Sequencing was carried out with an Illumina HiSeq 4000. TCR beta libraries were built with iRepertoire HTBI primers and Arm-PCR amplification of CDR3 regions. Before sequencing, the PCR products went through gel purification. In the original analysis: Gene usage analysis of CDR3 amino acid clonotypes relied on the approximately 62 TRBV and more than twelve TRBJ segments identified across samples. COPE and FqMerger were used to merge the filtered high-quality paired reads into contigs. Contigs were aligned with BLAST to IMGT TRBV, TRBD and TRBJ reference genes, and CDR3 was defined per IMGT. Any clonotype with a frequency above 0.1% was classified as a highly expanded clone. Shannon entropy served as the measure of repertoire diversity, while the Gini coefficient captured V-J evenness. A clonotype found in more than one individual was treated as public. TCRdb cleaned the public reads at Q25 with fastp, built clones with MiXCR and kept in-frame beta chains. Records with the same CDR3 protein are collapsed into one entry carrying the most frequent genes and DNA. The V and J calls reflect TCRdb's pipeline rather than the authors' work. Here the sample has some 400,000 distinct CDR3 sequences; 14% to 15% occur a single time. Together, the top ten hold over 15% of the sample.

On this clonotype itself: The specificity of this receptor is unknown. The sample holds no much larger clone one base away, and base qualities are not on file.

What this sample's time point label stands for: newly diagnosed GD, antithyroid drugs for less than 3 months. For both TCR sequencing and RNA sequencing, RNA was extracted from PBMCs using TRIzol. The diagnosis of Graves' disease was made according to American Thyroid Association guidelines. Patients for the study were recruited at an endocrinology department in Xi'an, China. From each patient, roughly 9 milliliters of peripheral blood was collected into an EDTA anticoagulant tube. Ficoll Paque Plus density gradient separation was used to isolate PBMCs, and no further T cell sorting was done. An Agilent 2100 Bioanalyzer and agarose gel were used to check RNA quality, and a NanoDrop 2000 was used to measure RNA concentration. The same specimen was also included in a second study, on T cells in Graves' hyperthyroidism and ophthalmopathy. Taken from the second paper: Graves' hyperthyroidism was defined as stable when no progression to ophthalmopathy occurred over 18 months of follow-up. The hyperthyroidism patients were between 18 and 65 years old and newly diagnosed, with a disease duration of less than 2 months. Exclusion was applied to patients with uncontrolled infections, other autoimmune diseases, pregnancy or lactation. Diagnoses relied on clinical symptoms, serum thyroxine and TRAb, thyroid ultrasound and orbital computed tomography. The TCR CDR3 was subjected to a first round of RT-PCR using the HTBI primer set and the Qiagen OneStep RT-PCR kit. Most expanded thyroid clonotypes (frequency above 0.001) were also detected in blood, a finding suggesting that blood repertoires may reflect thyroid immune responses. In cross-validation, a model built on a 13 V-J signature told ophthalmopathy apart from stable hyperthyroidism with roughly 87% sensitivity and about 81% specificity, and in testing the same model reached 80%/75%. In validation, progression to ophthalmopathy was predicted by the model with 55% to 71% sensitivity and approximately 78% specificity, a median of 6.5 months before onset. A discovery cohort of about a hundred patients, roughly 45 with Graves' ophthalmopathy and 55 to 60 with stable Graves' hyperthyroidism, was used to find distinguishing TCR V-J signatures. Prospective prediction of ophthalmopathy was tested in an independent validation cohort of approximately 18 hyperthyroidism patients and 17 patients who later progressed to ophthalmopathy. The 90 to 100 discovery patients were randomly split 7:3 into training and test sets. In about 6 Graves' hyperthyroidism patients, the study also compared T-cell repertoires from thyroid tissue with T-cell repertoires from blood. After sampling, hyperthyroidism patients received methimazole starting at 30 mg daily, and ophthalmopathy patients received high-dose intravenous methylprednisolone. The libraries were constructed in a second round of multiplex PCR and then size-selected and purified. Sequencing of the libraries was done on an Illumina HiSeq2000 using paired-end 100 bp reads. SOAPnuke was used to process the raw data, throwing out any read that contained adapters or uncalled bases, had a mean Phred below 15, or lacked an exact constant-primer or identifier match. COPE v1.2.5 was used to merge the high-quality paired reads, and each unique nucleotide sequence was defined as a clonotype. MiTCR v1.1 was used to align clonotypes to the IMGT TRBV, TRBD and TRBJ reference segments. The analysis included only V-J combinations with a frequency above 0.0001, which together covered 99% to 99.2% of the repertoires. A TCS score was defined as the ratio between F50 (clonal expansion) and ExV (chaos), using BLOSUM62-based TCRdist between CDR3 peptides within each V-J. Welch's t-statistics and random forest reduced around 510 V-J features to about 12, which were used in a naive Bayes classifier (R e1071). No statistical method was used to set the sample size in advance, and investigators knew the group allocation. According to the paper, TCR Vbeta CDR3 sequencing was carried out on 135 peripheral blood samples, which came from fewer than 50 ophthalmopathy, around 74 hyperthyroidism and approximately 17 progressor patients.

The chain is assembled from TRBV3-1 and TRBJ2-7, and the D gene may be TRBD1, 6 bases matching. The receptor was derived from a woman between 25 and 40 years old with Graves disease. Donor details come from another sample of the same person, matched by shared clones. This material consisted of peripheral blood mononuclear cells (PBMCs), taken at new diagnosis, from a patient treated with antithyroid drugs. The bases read TGTGCCAGCAGCCAAAGCGTTGGCAACAGGGCCTACGAGCAGTACTTC. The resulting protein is CASSQSVGNRAYEQYF.